Ten or more counts support the clone carrying this T cell receptor beta chain. Its antigen is unidentified. This record comes from a study of spatial heterogeneity in lung cancer. Background on the study: Among detected sequences, beta-chain ones consistently exceeded alpha-chain ones in number. Points from the study as a whole: Estimated TCR-seq coverage of tumor T cells was only roughly 7% for alpha chains. For beta chains, the corresponding estimate was roughly 12%. Within tumors, counts of expanded alpha and beta TCRs tracked tumor mutation counts.

TCR cDNA molecules each had a unique molecular identifier. TCRdb re-analysed the 5' RACE reads in MiXCR, keeping a single row per CDR3 protein. Altogether some 970 distinct CDR3 sequences are present, 4% to 5% being singletons, with the ten largest covering approximately 30%. The CDR3 length is 17 residues. The germline V gene encodes CDR1 SGHVS and CDR2 FNYEAQ. With 4 bases removed from V and 3 bases from J, the gap between germline ends came to 20 bases. Regarding time point: sample taken at primary tumor resection. No cells were sorted before sequencing. The whole RNA sequenced was extracted from tumor, nontumor lung or frozen PBMC.

The sequence derives from a male donor with early-stage non-small cell lung cancer. The rearrangement uses TRBV7-6 and TRBJ2-3, with D possibly being TRBD1 (5 bases). The source material was lung tumor tissue, sampled at surgery. The CDR3 DNA follows: TGTGCCAGCAGCTCCGGACAATCCTACGTGCATACAGATACGCAGTATTTT. Translating gives CASSSGQSYVHTDTQYF.